One sample yielded the 23 T cell receptor beta chains listed below, sequenced in a study of T cells in Graves' hyperthyroidism and ophthalmopathy. The source material, RNA transcripts, was used to amplify TCR beta CDR3 regions. A first-round RT-PCR of the TCR CDR3 used the HTBI primer set. MiXCR, run by TCRdb on the multiplex PCR reads, gives a single entry per CDR3 protein. The data contain about 210,000 distinct CDR3 sequences, roughly a sixth of them singletons. Sequenced input: blood. Source of these receptors: a middle-aged man with Graves' hyperthyroidism.

This clonotype came up many times. J is TRBJ1-4 and V is TRBV7-9, with D uncertain. The CDR3 has 15 residues. From germline, CDR1 is SEHNR and CDR2 FQNEAQ (reference sequence). Trimming took off 1 base at V and 10 bases at J, with 16 bases between the two ends. In DNA form, the CDR3 reads TGTGCCAGCAGCTTAGTATCCGGCCCTAGAACAAAACTGTTTTTT. Protein product: CASSLVSGPRTKLFF.

The chain uses TRBV6-2 or TRBV6-3 and TRBJ2-3; D perhaps matches TRBD1 (6 bases). This CDR3 region has 15 residues. Germline V gene lookup returns CDR1 MNHEY and CDR2 SVGEGT. Trimming stripped 7 bases from V and 0 bases from J, with 14 bases between. The CDR3 coding sequence is TGTGCCAGCACCCAACAGGGTTATAGCACAGATACGCAGTATTTT. Protein: CASTQQGYSTDTQYF.

The sample holds many counts of this clonotype. V is TRBV7-6 and J is TRBJ2-7, with a possible D match to TRBD1 (6 bases). The germline V gene encodes CDR1 SGHVS and CDR2 FNYEAQ. The germline V and J ends were trimmed by 5 bases and 5 bases, with 13 bases remaining between them. There are 13 residues in the CDR3. As DNA, the CDR3 is TGTGCCAGCAGCCCCAGGGGTTCCGACGAGCAGTACTTC. It encodes CASSPRGSDEQYF.

The rearrangement joins TRBV4-2 to TRBJ1-5, with D perhaps matching TRBD1 (5 bases). This CDR3 spans 15 amino acids. V was shortened by 1 base and J by 3 bases, with 10 bases between the two germline ends. The germline gives CDR1 LGHNA, CDR2 YNFKEQ. The CDR3 is CASSQVSGTNQPQHF. In nucleotides, the CDR3 is TGTGCCAGCAGCCAAGTTTCGGGGACCAATCAGCCCCAGCATTTT.

Many counts were recorded for this clonotype. The genes are TRBV7-6 and TRBJ2-3, with 12 bases matching TRBD2. Germline V gives CDR1 SGHVS, CDR2 FNYEAQ. This CDR3 is 14 amino acids long. Trimming cost V 5 bases and J 6 bases; bases outside gene matches: 3. CDR3 DNA: TGTGCCAGCAGCCCGGGACTAGCGGGTGATACGCAGTATTTT. As protein: CASSPGLAGDTQYF.

This chain's CDR3 is CASSSVGGLATPYEQYF. The CDR3 DNA sequence: TGTGCCAGCAGCTCTGTTGGAGGACTAGCGACCCCCTACGAGCAGTACTTC. V is TRBV5-4 and J is TRBJ2-7, with 9 bases aligning to TRBD2. Germline CDR1 and CDR2: SGHNT and YYREEE (reference sequence). J was trimmed by 2 bases and V by 3 bases; bases with no gene match: 12. The CDR3 covers 17 residues.

This clonotype was seen repeatedly, ten times or more. The chain is built from TRBV28 and TRBJ2-1; the D call may be TRBD1 or TRBD2 (5 bases each). Germline-derived CDR1 and CDR2 are MDHEN and SYDVKM. V was clipped by 6 bases and J by 4 bases, with 22 bases between them. The length of the CDR3 is 17 residues. CDR3 nucleotides: TGTGCCAGCAGAACCTATACTCCGGGACGTACTTACAATGAGCAGTTCTTC. Encoded protein: CASRTYTPGRTYNEQFF.

Many counts were recorded for this clonotype. V and J are TRBV28 and TRBJ2-1, with unresolved D. The CDR3 is 11 amino acids. V lost 5 bases and J lost 6, with 5 bases in between. Germline V CDR1 and CDR2: MDHEN, SYDVKM. The CDR3 coding sequence is TGTGCCAGCAGTGCTAGCAATGAGCAGTTCTTC. Translation: CASSASNEQFF.

In this sample, this clonotype turned up many times. V gene TRBV2 combines with J gene TRBJ1-2; 7 bases are a match to TRBD1. Germline CDR1 is SNHLY and CDR2 is FYNNEI. V shed 5 bases, J shed 4 bases, and the junction held 7 bases outside the gene matches. This CDR3 has 14 residues. CDR3 amino acids: CASSRDRILYGYTF. The CDR3 coding sequence is TGTGCCAGCAGTAGGGACAGAATCCTCTATGGCTACACCTTC.

In its sample, this clonotype was seen many times. The V call is TRBV2, the J call TRBJ2-2; D may match TRBD1 or TRBD2 (5 bases each). The CDR3 runs to 14 residues. V lost 6 bases and J 1 base, leaving 9 bases between the germline ends. Germline V gene data show CDR1 as SNHLY and CDR2 as FYNNEI. CDR3 in DNA: TGTGCCAGCAGAAGTGGGGGGAACACCGGGGAGCTGTTTTTT. Translating it yields CASRSGGNTGELFF.

This clonotype was detected many times. The gene calls are TRBV9 and TRBJ2-3; no reliable D call. Trimming left V 0 bases short and J 5 bases short, with 16 bases between. Germline V gene lookup returns CDR1 SGDLS and CDR2 YYNGEE. The CDR3 extends over 16 amino acids. The CDR3 bases are TGTGCCAGCAGCGTAGGGCGGTCGAACGGCATAGATACGCAGTATTTT. Protein product: CASSVGRSNGIDTQYF.

In the case of this clonotype: This sequence may be a read error, since a much larger clone differs from it by one base. The rearrangement links TRBV7-9 to TRBJ1-6; TRBD1 is a possible D gene (5 bases). The CDR3 is 13 residues long. Germline CDR1 reads SEHNR; CDR2 reads FQNEAQ (reference sequence). Here the CDR3 reads CAGSLDGDSPLHF. The CDR3 DNA reads TGTGCCGGCAGCTTAGACGGGGACTCACCCCTCCACTTT. Filled out from reference TRBV7-9 and TRBJ1-6, the complete variable domain reads DTGVSQNPRHKITKRGQNVTFRCDPISEHNRLYWYRQTLGQGPEFLTYFQNEAQLEKSRLLSDRFSAERPKGSFSTLEIQRTEQGDSAMYLCAGSLDGDSPLHFGNGTRLTVT.

This clonotype was recorded many times. The rearrangement joins TRBV13 to TRBJ2-3, with a tentative D call TRBD1 (5 bases). Germline assignment: CDR1 PRHDT and CDR2 FYEKMQ (reference sequence). Trimming shortened V by 5 bases and J by 6 bases, and 12 bases separated the two germline ends. The CDR3 extends over 13 amino acids. CDR3 protein: CASSATYRDTQYF. DNA for the CDR3: TGTGCCAGCAGCGCCACCTACAGGGATACGCAGTATTTT. The whole variable domain, remainder taken from reference TRBV13 and TRBJ2-3, is AAGVIQSPRHLIKEKRETATLKCYPIPRHDTVYWYQQGPGQDPQFLISFYEKMQSDKGSIPDRFSAQQFSDYHSELNMSSLELGDSALYFCASSATYRDTQYFGPGTRLTVL.

A note on this clonotype: A junction boundary mismatches the germline segment, possibly from a read error. This chain uses TRBV6-1 with TRBJ1-1; D possibly corresponds to TRBD1 (5 bases). This CDR3 is built from 13 residues. The germline V gene encodes CDR1 MNHNS and CDR2 SASEGT. CDR3 amino acids: CASSTTVNTEASF. CDR3 sequence (DNA): TGTGCCAGCAGTACGACAGTGAACACTGAAGCTTCCTTT.

This clonotype showed up many times. The rearrangement uses TRBV28 and TRBJ2-1, with TRBD1 matching over 10 bases. Trimming took 5 bases from V and 6 from J; bases not matched to a gene: 10. The CDR3 has 16 residues. Germline CDR1 and CDR2: MDHEN and SYDVKM. The CDR3 DNA follows: TGTGCCAGCAGTAATTGGGACAGGGGCGATGGCAATGAGCAGTTCTTC. It translates to CASSNWDRGDGNEQFF.

This clonotype was seen only a few times. This sequence joins TRBV6-1 and TRBJ2-2, with TRBD2 matching over 10 bases. The CDR3 has 15 amino acids. The V and J ends lost 5 bases and 3 bases, in that order; junction bases with no gene match: 3. Germline loops: CDR1 MNHNS, CDR2 SASEGT. This CDR3 reads CASSTSGTYTGELFF. The CDR3 DNA follows: TGTGCCAGCAGTACTAGCGGGACGTACACCGGGGAGCTGTTTTTT.

The V call is TRBV14, the J call TRBJ1-1; D gene ambiguous. Germline values: CDR1 SGHDN, CDR2 FVKESK. CDR3 size: 12 residues. The V end lost 4 bases, the J end lost 5 bases, and 8 bases lay between the germline ends. This CDR3 reads CASSPRLTEAFF. CDR3 in DNA: TGTGCCAGCAGCCCCAGGCTTACTGAAGCTTTCTTT.

This clonotype was seen many times. The chain combines TRBV2 with TRBJ2-7; no clear D. V gave up 2 bases and J gave up 3 bases, with 8 bases separating them. The CDR3 consists of 13 residues. Germline CDR1 is SNHLY and CDR2 is FYNNEI. The CDR3, as DNA: TGTGCCAGCAGTGAACCATTCAACTACGAGCAGTACTTC. Translation gives CASSEPFNYEQYF.

This clonotype showed up just a few times. The chain links TRBV3-1 to TRBJ2-3; no definite D call. Germline loops: CDR1 LGHDT, CDR2 YNNKEL (reference sequence). V dropped 5 bases and J dropped 2 bases, with 8 bases sitting between them. The length of the CDR3 is 13 residues. CDR3 sequence reads: CASSSLNTDTQYF. CDR3 in DNA: TGTGCCAGCAGCAGCCTGAACACAGATACGCAGTATTTT.

This clonotype turned up a few times. This chain links TRBV7-2 with TRBJ2-1; D perhaps matches TRBD2 (6 bases). The V end was cut by 6 bases, the J end by 4 bases, with 19 bases between. The germline gives CDR1 SGHTA, CDR2 FQGNSA. The CDR3 length is 16 residues. For the CDR3, the DNA is TGTGCCAGCAGTTTTTTTTACCAGCGGGCTTACAATGAGCAGTTCTTC. This encodes CASSFFYQRAYNEQFF. Full variable domain (outside the CDR3, taken from reference TRBV7-2 and TRBJ2-1): GAGVSQSPSNKVTEKGKDVELRCDPISGHTALYWYRQSLGQGLEFLIYFQGNSAPDKSGLPSDRFSAERTGGSVSTLTIQRTQQEDSAVYLCASSFFYQRAYNEQFFGPGTRLTVL.

In its sample, this clonotype was seen a few times. This rearrangement joins TRBV6-1 to TRBJ1-4; D unresolved. Germline CDR1 is MNHNS and CDR2 is SASEGT. This CDR3 is 13 amino acids long. Trimming cost V 5 bases and J 10 bases, with 14 bases left between them. The CDR3 nucleotides read TGTGCCAGCAGTTTTATTGGTCGGGGAAAACTGTTTTTT. Translation gives CASSFIGRGKLFF.

The gene calls are TRBV19 and TRBJ2-7; D is possibly TRBD2 (6 bases). The CDR3 has 14 residues. The germline V gene has CDR1 LNHDA and CDR2 SQIVND (reference sequence). V lost 10 bases and J lost 4, with 20 bases in between. The CDR3 loop reads CATSLGRGWYEQYF. As DNA, the CDR3 is TGTGCCACCTCCCTGGGGCGGGGTTGGTACGAGCAGTACTTC.

The chain uses TRBV3-1 and TRBJ1-5; D uncertain. V lost 3 bases and J lost 7, with 7 bases in between. Germline V lookup: CDR1 LGHDT, CDR2 YNNKEL (reference sequence). The CDR3 is made up of 12 amino acids. CDR3 coding DNA: TGTGCCAGCAGCCAGGGTTGGCAGCCCCAGCATTTT. Its protein product is CASSQGWQPQHF.